This T cell receptor (beta chain) emerged from a study of cytomegalovirus exposure and HLA in healthy donors. With 60 Vbeta and 13 Jbeta primers, the PCR was carried out. The protocol was immunoSEQ multiplex PCR, while the TCRdb copy is restricted to in-frame clones and leaves out a portion. In the table there are 120,000 to 150,000 clones, 60% to 80% of which are singletons. Study results and caveats: Certain sequence variants were highly shared and formed a cluster, and this cluster was likely a sequencing artifact. Earlier analysis found most TCR beta V segments productive about 90% or about 30% of the time. V- and J-gene trimming of TCR beta was linked (in a later analysis) to a missense DCLRE1C variant. Later analysis suggested links between common viral pathogens and several top significant clusters.

Turning to this clone: The target antigen is unknown. The germline gene is not matched at one end of the junction; a read error may be the cause.

Material for sequencing was PBMCs. The clonotype was recovered from a male donor in good health and CMV-seronegative.

This CDR3 reads CASSKARTSGSYEQYF. In DNA, the CDR3 is TGTGCCAGCAGTAAAGCGAGGACTAGCGGCTCTTACGAGCAGTACTTC. The chain has TRBV6-1 and TRBJ2-5; 10 nucleotides line up with TRBD2. The tail of the sequence fits TRBJ2-7 better, so the J call may be wrong. Germline CDR1 is MNHNS and CDR2 is SASEGT. The CDR3 length is 16 residues.